The clone carrying this T cell receptor (beta chain) occurred once. The antigen is unknown. This sample is part of a study of OX40 agonist ivuxolimab in advanced cancers. For the study at large: Patients received intravenous ivuxolimab every 2 weeks at 0.01 to 10 mg/kg.

Study-wide findings and caveats: Averaging showed that CD8+ T cells had more expanded clones than CD4+ did. At doses 0.1 to 3.0 mg/kg, CD4+ and CD8+ clones expanded.

The CDR3 length is 14 residues. With 2 bases removed from V and 1 base from J, the gap between germline ends came to 9 bases. Germline V gives CDR1 SGHRS, CDR2 YFSETQ. Profiled with immunoSEQ multiplex PCR; TCRdb holds only in-frame clones, not every one. The sample records about 96,000 clones, 70% to 85% being singletons. Peripheral blood came from all dose cohorts at three timepoints. V is TRBV5-1 and J is TRBJ1-1; D is unresolved. The sequenced sample was CD4+ or CD8+ T cells sorted from blood, obtained in a trial of the OX40 agonist ivuxolimab. The origin of this receptor is an adult with an advanced solid tumor such as melanoma, head and neck, liver or kidney cancer. The CDR3 region is CASSFLAGNTEAFF. The CDR3 coding sequence is TGCGCCAGCAGCTTTCTAGCGGGGAACACTGAAGCTTTCTTT.